This T cell receptor (beta chain) was observed in a study of CD8 T cells in ankylosing spondylitis. Broader study findings: Those disease-linked clones were CD8+; they were also relatively rare in peripheral blood. Existing reports had already noted some motif variants in reactive arthritis synovial fluid and blood. A TCR beta motif of several highly homologous variants appeared characteristic of ankylosing spondylitis blood. Significant enrichment of disease-linked clones was reportedly seen in matched ankylosing spondylitis synovial fluid.

About this clonotype itself: The antigen is undetermined.

Making use of molecular barcodes, quantitative 5'-RACE generated TCR beta libraries. TCRdb independently ran MiXCR on the 5' RACE reads; one entry per CDR3 protein. The table shows about 330,000 distinct CDR3 sequences, with 6.5% to 10% occurring only once. CDR1 is MDHEN and CDR2 is SYDVKM in the germline V gene. The trim removed 5 bases at V and 1 base at J, leaving 4 bases unmatched. This CDR3 has 14 residues. This rearrangement joins TRBV28 to TRBJ2-5; 7 bases are a match to TRBD1. The receptor comes from a male donor with ankylosing spondylitis. The specimen sequenced was blood, either unsorted or a sorted T cell fraction (not recorded which). CDR3 sequence: CASSPQGTQETQYF. CDR3 sequence (DNA): TGTGCCAGCAGTCCACAGGGGACCCAAGAGACCCAGTACTTC.